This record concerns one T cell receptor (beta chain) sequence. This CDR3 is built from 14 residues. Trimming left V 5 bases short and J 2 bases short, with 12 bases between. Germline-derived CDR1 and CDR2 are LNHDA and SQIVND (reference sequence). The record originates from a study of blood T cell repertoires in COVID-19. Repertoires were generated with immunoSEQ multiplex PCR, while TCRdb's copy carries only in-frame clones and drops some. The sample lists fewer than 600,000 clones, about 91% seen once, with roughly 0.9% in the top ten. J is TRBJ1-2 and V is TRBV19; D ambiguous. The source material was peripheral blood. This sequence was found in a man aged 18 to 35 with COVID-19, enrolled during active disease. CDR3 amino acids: CASSPMAENYGYTF. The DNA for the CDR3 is TGTGCCAGTAGTCCGATGGCTGAAAACTATGGCTACACCTTC.